These 23 T cell receptor beta chains were sequenced from one sample in a study of T cell responses to AZD1222 COVID-19 vaccine. This table comes from immunoSEQ multiplex PCR, and its TCRdb copy is limited to in-frame clones, with some not included. The sample has about 120,000 clones; less than 90% are singletons. The sequences come from peripheral blood, collected on day 0 of AZD1222 vaccination. These receptors were obtained from an adult in good health.

The gene calls are TRBV3-1 (or the pseudogene TRBV3-2) and TRBJ1-1; D remains ambiguous. Germline CDR1 LGHDT, CDR2 YNNKEL (reference sequence). Trimming left V 4 bases short and J 6 bases short, with 6 bases between. The CDR3 has 11 residues. The CDR3 DNA is TGTGCCAGCAGCCTGTCTTCTGAAGCTTTCTTT. This codes for CASSLSSEAFF.

This chain uses TRBV7-6 with TRBJ1-2; 9 bases are a match to TRBD1. Germline CDR1 reads SGHVS; CDR2 reads FNYEAQ. The trim removed 0 bases at V and 5 bases at J, leaving 1 base unmatched. The CDR3 totals 14 residues. The CDR3 reads CASSLATGGYGYTF. Written as DNA, the CDR3 is TGTGCCAGCAGCTTAGCGACAGGGGGATATGGCTACACCTTC.

The J gene is TRBJ1-2, the V gene TRBV20-1; D perhaps matches TRBD1 (5 bases). This CDR3 comprises 10 residues. Trimming removed 6 bases from V and 8 bases from J, with 10 bases in between. Germline V lookup: CDR1 DFQATT, CDR2 SNEGSKA (reference sequence). CDR3 residues: CSASGSGYTF. The DNA of the CDR3 is TGCAGTGCCTCAGGGAGCGGCTACACCTTC.

This sequence joins TRBV13 and TRBJ2-5; perhaps TRBD1 as D (5 bases). Trimming removed 2 bases from V and 3 bases from J, with 10 bases in between. Germline values: CDR1 PRHDT, CDR2 FYEKMQ (reference sequence). CDR3 size: 14 residues. The CDR3 coding sequence is TGTGCCAGCAGCTTAACAGGCGGCAAAGAGACCCAGTACTTC. Amino acid sequence: CASSLTGGKETQYF.

This clone was observed a few times. This chain uses TRBV11-1 with TRBJ1-1, with TRBD1 matching over 11 bases. Germline CDR1 and CDR2: SGHAT and FQDESV (reference sequence). The V and J ends lost 6 bases and 7 bases, in that order; junction bases with no gene match: 10. The CDR3 is made up of 15 amino acids. This CDR3 reads CASREQGTGGLEAFF. DNA of the CDR3: TGTGCCAGCAGGGAACAAGGGACAGGGGGACTTGAAGCTTTCTTT.

This rearrangement joins TRBV6-2 or TRBV6-3 to TRBJ2-7; D uncertain. The germline gives CDR1 MNHEY, CDR2 SVGEGT. This CDR3 region has 13 residues. V shed 6 bases and J shed 2 bases, with 11 bases lying between them. CDR3 in DNA: TGTGCCAGCAGCCCTGGCCCCCCCTACGAGCAGTACTTC. It is translated as CASSPGPPYEQYF.

The V call is TRBV9, the J call TRBJ1-6; D remains unclear. Germline CDR1 SGDLS, CDR2 YYNGEE. This CDR3 spans 13 amino acids. Trimming stripped 2 bases from V and 8 bases from J, with 8 bases between. The CDR3 loop reads CASSVLQYSPLHF. The CDR3 region has the DNA TGTGCCAGCAGCGTCTTACAGTATTCACCCCTCCACTTT.

This clone was recorded once. J is TRBJ1-1 and V is TRBV5-5; D might be TRBD1 (5 bases). CDR1 and CDR2 (germline): SGHKS, YYEKEE (reference sequence). Trimming pared 2 bases from V and 12 bases from J, leaving 14 bases between. The CDR3 has 12 amino acids. In DNA form, the CDR3 reads TGTGCCAGCAGCTTTCAAGGGACTGGGACTTTCTTT. Encoded protein: CASSFQGTGTFF.

V gene TRBV28 combines with J gene TRBJ1-2; TRBD1 is a possible D gene (6 bases). This CDR3 contains 16 residues. Per the germline V gene, CDR1 is MDHEN and CDR2 is SYDVKM. V lost 5 bases, J lost 4 bases, and 20 bases lay in between. The CDR3 DNA sequence: TGTGCCAGCAGTCCCCCGGGGGGCCGGAGGAGCTATGGCTACACCTTC. Translation: CASSPPGGRRSYGYTF.

This chain joins TRBV11-1 and TRBJ1-1; D possibly corresponds to TRBD1 (6 bases). V was clipped by 2 bases and J by 7 bases, with 17 bases between them. The length of the CDR3 is 15 residues. Germline CDR1 and CDR2: SGHAT and FQDESV (reference sequence). The CDR3 coding sequence is TGTGCCAGCAGCTTATCGCCGGGACAAGGGTATGAAGCTTTCTTT. Protein product: CASSLSPGQGYEAFF. Complete variable domain (other parts from reference TRBV11-1 and TRBJ1-1): EAEVAQSPRYKITEKSQAVAFWCDPISGHATLYWYRQILGQGPELLVQFQDESVVDDSQLPKDRFSAERLKGVDSTLKIQPAELGDSAMYLCASSLSPGQGYEAFFGQGTRLTVV.

The sample holds a few counts of this clone. The V and J genes are TRBV14 and TRBJ1-3; D gene ambiguous. This CDR3 has 11 amino acids. Trimming took 4 bases from V and 7 from J, leaving 5 bases between them. In germline, CDR1 is SGHDN, CDR2 FVKESK. CDR3 DNA sequence: TGTGCCAGCAGCCGTTGGAACACCATATATTTT. It encodes CASSRWNTIYF.

The J gene is TRBJ1-1, the V gene TRBV5-1; D remains ambiguous. Germline CDR1 is SGHRS and CDR2 is YFSETQ. The CDR3 contains 15 residues. Trimming took off 2 bases at V and 1 base at J, with 12 bases between the two ends. CDR3 in amino acids: CASSFLNSGNTEAFF. The CDR3 nucleotides are TGCGCCAGCAGCTTTTTAAACAGCGGGAACACTGAAGCTTTCTTT.

This clone was seen just once. The gene calls are TRBV4-2 and TRBJ1-3; D uncertain. Per the germline V gene, CDR1 is LGHNA and CDR2 is YNFKEQ. CDR3 size: 12 residues. V was cut by 4 bases and J by 8 bases, with 9 bases left in between. CDR3 bases: TGTGCCAGCAGCCTAATCCAGGACACCATATATTTT. It specifies CASSLIQDTIYF.

The chain couples TRBV6-6 to TRBJ1-6; no firm D call. Looked up from germline, CDR1 is MNHNY and CDR2 is SVGAGI (reference sequence). The CDR3 has 14 residues. V lost 6 bases and J 9 bases, leaving 15 bases between the germline ends. CDR3 sequence (DNA): TGTGCCAGCAGCTCCCCCGACATCAGTTCACCCCTCCACTTT. Translating it yields CASSSPDISSPLHF.

This clone has just a few counts. The chain uses TRBV7-8 and TRBJ1-1; D is perhaps TRBD1 (5 bases). Germline lookup yields CDR1 SGHVS and CDR2 FQNEAQ. CDR3 length equals 14 residues. V lost 2 bases, J lost 1 base, and 8 bases lay in between. The DNA of the CDR3 is TGTGCCAGCAGCTTACAAGGGGCGAACACTGAAGCTTTCTTT. It codes for CASSLQGANTEAFF.

V is TRBV5-8 and J is TRBJ2-7; D assignment may be TRBD1 or TRBD2 (5 bases each). The germline CDR1 and CDR2 sequences are SGHTS and YDEGEE. The CDR3 is made up of 14 amino acids. The V and J ends lost 5 bases and 3 bases respectively, with 15 bases between them. The CDR3: CASSSGRRYYEQYF. In nucleotides, the CDR3 is TGTGCCAGCAGTTCGGGACGGCGGTACTACGAGCAGTACTTC.

The chain carries TRBV27 and TRBJ2-3; D remains unclear. CDR3 length: 12 amino acids. The germline CDR1 and CDR2 sequences are MNHEY and SMNVEV (reference sequence). V lost 6 bases and J 4 bases, leaving 8 bases between the germline ends. The CDR3, as DNA: TGTGCCAGCAGCCCGAACTCAGATACGCAGTATTTT. This sequence encodes CASSPNSDTQYF.

The CDR3 DNA reads TGTGCCAGCAGCCGCCCGGGAGGCTACGAGCAGTACTTC. This encodes CASSRPGGYEQYF. The chain uses TRBV7-3 and TRBJ2-7; 7 positions agree with TRBD2. V gave up 5 bases and J gave up 3 bases; unmatched junction bases: 4. This CDR3 region has 13 residues. The germline CDR1 and CDR2 sequences are SGHTA and FQGTGA.

V gene TRBV28 combines with J gene TRBJ1-5; D is perhaps TRBD1 (6 bases). Trimming removed 5 bases at V and 9 bases at J, with 20 bases between. This CDR3 contains 15 residues. From germline, CDR1 is MDHEN and CDR2 SYDVKM. The CDR3 loop reads CASSTETGPSTPQHF. The CDR3 bases are TGTGCCAGCAGTACAGAGACAGGCCCATCAACGCCCCAGCATTTT.

The chain combines TRBV4-1 with TRBJ1-4; D may be TRBD1 (5 bases). This CDR3 region has 16 residues. Per germline, CDR1 MGHRA and CDR2 YSYEKL. V gave up 3 bases and J gave up 5 bases, with 16 bases separating them. CDR3 nucleotide sequence: TGCGCCAGCAGCCAGACCCGGGGCCGAGGGAATGAAAAACTGTTTTTT. Translating gives CASSQTRGRGNEKLFF.

This chain joins TRBV19 and TRBJ1-2; no clear D. Trimming shortened V by 5 bases and J by 6 bases, and 19 bases separated the two germline ends. The CDR3 has 15 residues. The germline V gene encodes CDR1 LNHDA and CDR2 SQIVND (reference sequence). CDR3 bases: TGTGCCAGTAGTTTTCGTGACACCCGTAGGGATGGCTACACCTTC. This translates into CASSFRDTRRDGYTF.

The chain is built from TRBV6-5 and TRBJ2-3; D remains unclear. Trimming left V 6 bases short and J 5 bases short, with 12 bases between. CDR1 and CDR2 (germline): MNHEY, SVGAGI. The CDR3 has 13 amino acids. CDR3 sequence: CASRSSWVDTQYF. In DNA, the CDR3 is TGTGCCAGCAGATCCTCCTGGGTAGATACGCAGTATTTT.

This chain connects TRBV5-1 to TRBJ1-5, with TRBD1 matching over 8 bases. Losses at the gene ends were 3 bases for V and 4 bases for J; bases not matched to a gene: 6. Germline V lookup: CDR1 SGHRS, CDR2 YFSETQ. This CDR3 is built from 15 residues. The CDR3 is CASSSTTGANQPQHF. The DNA of the CDR3 is TGCGCCAGCAGCTCTACGACAGGGGCTAATCAGCCCCAGCATTTT.